This T cell receptor beta chain was observed in a study of T cells in localized non-small cell lung cancer (dated by TCRdb to 2018 to 2020). As for the study more broadly: T cell repertoires of 236 early-stage NSCLC patients were analyzed, with tumors being compared against uninvolved tumor-adjacent lungs. NSCLC patients had a mean age of approximately 72 years, and around 130 were male and around 99 female. The cohort was made up of a few hundred treatment-naive NSCLC patients whose localized lung tumors had been resected.

At diagnosis, tumor, uninvolved tumor-adjacent lung and peripheral blood were collected and then preserved as a mix of FFPE and fresh-frozen material. For TCR repertoire profiling, blood samples were analyzed in the form of peripheral blood mononuclear cells. About this clone: No antigen is known for it. Base qualities are not recorded, but no much larger clone differs from it by a single base.

The immunoSEQ Assay was used to sequence TCR beta CDR3 regions from DNA. Regarding the original processing steps: T cell density was computed as TCR beta template counts normalized to usable DNA estimated by amplifying housekeeping genes. The preseqR package was used to estimate richness by extrapolating to 400,000 templates for PBMC samples and to 120,000 templates for tissue samples. Clonality was taken to be one minus Pielou's evenness. Tissue-enriched TCRs were identified by differential abundance testing using productive amino-acid clonotypes, minimum total count 5 and alpha 0.1. The Jaccard Index and the Morisita Overlap Index were used to measure repertoire overlap between compartments. GLIPH grouped TCR beta CDR3s together with public tetramer-defined viral CDR3s, and a viral motif had to include at least three viral sequences and show V-gene enrichment. This immuneACCESS table, as held by TCRdb, lists in-frame sequences with V and J called but not all clones. Of the missing ones, under half trace to an unresolved V gene in checked studies; the others have no known cause. V and J calls and clone size come straight from that table; D and trimming were deduced from the DNA. The table for this sample lists tens of thousands of clones; around 92% of them were counted only once. Roughly 1.9% of the sample is in the top ten clones.

What the research found in general, with its limitations: Multi-region tumor sequencing was not performed, so intratumor heterogeneity could not be excluded. Of the top 100 tumor clones, a median of approximately 60 were detected in paired uninvolved adjacent lung; about 26 were also among that lung's top 100. Uninvolved tumor-adjacent lung showed the highest T cell clonality, higher than tumor, which suggests more focused antigenic responses in the uninvolved tumor-adjacent lung. Higher blood T cell density associated with longer overall survival, while higher adjacent-lung clonality associated with shorter survival. Because the study design was exploratory, TCR variables were selected using unadjusted p-values without false-discovery rate correction.

Per the germline V gene, KGHSH is the CDR1 and LQKENI is the CDR2. Trimming at the junction amounts to 5 bases on V and 7 bases on J, and the germline ends lie 17 bases apart. Including the terminal cysteine and phenylalanine, the CDR3 comprises 15 residues. Only the CDR3 portion is preserved as DNA: 45 bases, with reading frame beginning at the first base. This chain is built from TRBV18 and TRBJ2-2; the best D guess is TRBD1, with 6 bases matching. The sequencing used peripheral blood, collected before any cancer treatment. The origin of this receptor is a female donor aged 60 or older with stage I lung adenocarcinoma. The nucleotide sequence reads TGTGCCAGCTCATCGACGCAAAGGGACATCGGGGAGCTGTTTTTT. It encodes CASSSTQRDIGELFF.